The rows below give T cell receptor beta chains drawn from one sample of a study of vaccination effects on CD4 cells after COVID-19. No antigen is known for these receptors. This table comes from immunoSEQ multiplex PCR, and its TCRdb copy is limited to in-frame clones, with some not included. The profile shows about 57,000 clones, 78% of them singletons. Sequenced here: CD4+ T cells from PBMCs cultured without peptide, sampled after COVID-19 vaccination. The source of these receptors is a human donor who received a COVID-19 vaccine. The CDR3 runs from the conserved cysteine through the conserved F or W. The order of the fields is D gene, V gene, J gene, clone size, CDR3 protein, CDR3 DNA. D genes are given only for firm matches. Expanded clones are given a class, and other clones once, few, many or no size at all.

D gene: NA
V gene: TRBV10-3
J gene: TRBJ2-5
clone size: NA
CDR3 protein: CAIGSGTQETQYF
CDR3 DNA: TGTGCCATCGGAAGCGGGACACAAGAGACCCAGTACTTC

D gene: NA
V gene: TRBV15
J gene: TRBJ2-1
clone size: once
CDR3 protein: CATSRRVNEQFF
CDR3 DNA: TGTGCCACCAGCCGTCGGGTGAATGAGCAGTTCTTC

D gene: NA
V gene: TRBV2
J gene: TRBJ2-7
clone size: NA
CDR3 protein: CASKKTGSYEQYF
CDR3 DNA: TGTGCCAGCAAAAAGACAGGATCCTACGAGCAGTACTTC

D gene: TRBD2
V gene: TRBV3-1/TRBV3-2
J gene: TRBJ2-5
clone size: NA
CDR3 protein: CASSQGTSPFGETQYF
CDR3 DNA: TGTGCCAGCAGCCAGGGGACTAGCCCTTTTGGGGAGACCCAGTACTTC

D gene: NA
V gene: TRBV28
J gene: TRBJ2-2
clone size: NA
CDR3 protein: CASSSYTGELFF
CDR3 DNA: TGTGCCAGCAGTTCCTACACCGGGGAGCTGTTTTTT

D gene: NA
V gene: TRBV28
J gene: TRBJ2-3
clone size: NA
CDR3 protein: CASPPRGAVADTQYF
CDR3 DNA: TGTGCCAGCCCCCCCAGGGGCGCGGTGGCAGATACGCAGTATTTT

D gene: TRBD1
V gene: TRBV5-4
J gene: TRBJ2-7
clone size: NA
CDR3 protein: CASSLQGPPYEQYF
CDR3 DNA: TGTGCCAGCAGCTTACAGGGGCCTCCCTACGAGCAGTACTTC

D gene: NA
V gene: TRBV12-5
J gene: TRBJ2-7
clone size: NA
CDR3 protein: CASGRSAAPYEQYF
CDR3 DNA: TGTGCTAGTGGCCGGTCCGCGGCCCCCTACGAGCAGTACTTC

D gene: TRBD1
V gene: TRBV18
J gene: TRBJ1-5
clone size: NA
CDR3 protein: CASSPGPGGIDQPQHF
CDR3 DNA: TGTGCCAGCTCACCGGGTCCAGGGGGCATCGATCAGCCCCAGCATTTT

D gene: NA
V gene: TRBV6-2/TRBV6-3
J gene: TRBJ1-5
clone size: NA
CDR3 protein: CASSLGYVDHQHF
CDR3 DNA: TGTGCCAGCAGTTTGGGTTACGTCGATCACCAGCATTTT

D gene: TRBD2
V gene: TRBV20-1
J gene: TRBJ2-5
clone size: NA
CDR3 protein: CSASRGRGRYQETQYF
CDR3 DNA: TGCAGTGCTAGTCGCGGGAGGGGAAGATACCAAGAGACCCAGTACTTC

D gene: NA
V gene: TRBV6-5
J gene: TRBJ2-7
clone size: NA
CDR3 protein: CASSYSAGYLDEQYF
CDR3 DNA: TGTGCCAGCAGTTACTCGGCGGGGTATCTCGACGAGCAGTACTTC

D gene: NA
V gene: TRBV6-5
J gene: TRBJ1-1
clone size: NA
CDR3 protein: CASRLRGTEAFF
CDR3 DNA: TGTGCCAGCAGGCTGAGGGGGACTGAAGCTTTCTTT

D gene: NA
V gene: TRBV28
J gene: TRBJ2-1
clone size: NA
CDR3 protein: CASRPRPEKEFF
CDR3 DNA: TGTGCCAGCAGACCCCGACCCGAGAAGGAGTTCTTC

D gene: NA
V gene: TRBV27
J gene: TRBJ1-2
clone size: few
CDR3 protein: CASSRNDRSGFNYGYTF
CDR3 DNA: TGTGCCAGCAGCCGTAACGACAGGTCCGGTTTCAACTATGGCTACACCTTC

D gene: TRBD1
V gene: TRBV28
J gene: TRBJ1-1
clone size: NA
CDR3 protein: CASSLSPRTGGTEAFF
CDR3 DNA: TGTGCCAGCAGTTTATCACCTAGGACAGGGGGGACTGAAGCTTTCTTT

D gene: NA
V gene: TRBV12-3/TRBV12-4
J gene: TRBJ1-2
clone size: few
CDR3 protein: CASSPTGAYGYTF
CDR3 DNA: TGTGCCAGCAGTCCAACTGGCGCCTATGGCTACACCTTC

D gene: NA
V gene: TRBV3-1/TRBV3-2
J gene: TRBJ2-5
clone size: NA
CDR3 protein: CASSQEGGRKETQYF
CDR3 DNA: TGTGCCAGCAGCCAAGAAGGGGGGAGGAAAGAGACCCAGTACTTC

D gene: NA
V gene: TRBV14
J gene: TRBJ2-7
clone size: NA
CDR3 protein: CASSQDPRYEQYF
CDR3 DNA: TGTGCCAGCAGCCAAGATCCTCGCTACGAGCAGTACTTC

D gene: NA
V gene: TRBV7-2
J gene: TRBJ2-1
clone size: once
CDR3 protein: CASSLDRAYNEQFF
CDR3 DNA: TGTGCCAGCAGCTTAGACAGGGCCTACAATGAGCAGTTCTTC

D gene: NA
V gene: TRBV4-1
J gene: TRBJ1-2
clone size: few
CDR3 protein: CASSQAKGAGTGYGYTF
CDR3 DNA: TGCGCCAGCAGCCAAGCCAAAGGGGCCGGCACGGGCTATGGCTACACCTTC

D gene: NA
V gene: TRBV5-6
J gene: TRBJ2-2
clone size: NA
CDR3 protein: CASSFPSGGELFF
CDR3 DNA: TGTGCCAGCAGCTTTCCCAGCGGAGGGGAGCTGTTTTTT

D gene: NA
V gene: TRBV25-1
J gene: TRBJ1-2
clone size: few
CDR3 protein: CASSAPGPNYGYTF
CDR3 DNA: TGTGCCAGCAGTGCGCCCGGGCCAAACTATGGCTACACCTTC

D gene: NA
V gene: TRBV4-1
J gene: TRBJ2-2
clone size: NA
CDR3 protein: CASSQAGTNTGELFF
CDR3 DNA: TGCGCCAGCAGCCAAGCAGGGACCAACACCGGGGAGCTGTTTTTT

D gene: NA
V gene: TRBV28
J gene: TRBJ2-7
clone size: NA
CDR3 protein: CASSPPDSVSYEQYF
CDR3 DNA: TGTGCCAGCAGCCCGCCGGACAGCGTCTCCTACGAGCAGTACTTC

D gene: NA
V gene: TRBV4-1
J gene: TRBJ2-7
clone size: NA
CDR3 protein: CASSQDYNYEQYF
CDR3 DNA: TGCGCCAGCAGCCAAGATTATAACTACGAGCAGTACTTC

D gene: TRBD2
V gene: TRBV3-1/TRBV3-2
J gene: TRBJ2-1
clone size: few
CDR3 protein: CASSQGTSGNNEQFF
CDR3 DNA: TGTGCCAGCAGCCAAGGGACTAGCGGGAACAATGAGCAGTTCTTC

D gene: NA
V gene: TRBV3-1/TRBV3-2
J gene: TRBJ1-1
clone size: NA
CDR3 protein: CASGHTGARGNTEAFF
CDR3 DNA: TGTGCCAGCGGGCATACCGGGGCGAGAGGGAACACTGAAGCTTTCTTT

D gene: NA
V gene: TRBV28
J gene: TRBJ1-5
clone size: NA
CDR3 protein: CASSLKHQPQHF
CDR3 DNA: TGTGCCAGCAGTTTAAAGCATCAGCCCCAGCATTTT

D gene: NA
V gene: TRBV30
J gene: TRBJ1-1
clone size: NA
CDR3 protein: CAWIPWGKAMNTEAFF
CDR3 DNA: TGTGCCTGGATCCCCTGGGGGAAGGCCATGAACACTGAAGCTTTCTTT

D gene: TRBD2
V gene: TRBV6-2/TRBV6-3
J gene: TRBJ2-1
clone size: NA
CDR3 protein: CASSYREGPRGEQFF
CDR3 DNA: TGTGCCAGCAGTTATCGGGAGGGTCCTCGCGGTGAGCAGTTCTTC

D gene: NA
V gene: TRBV6-5
J gene: TRBJ1-1
clone size: NA
CDR3 protein: CASSYSPREVNTEAFF
CDR3 DNA: TGTGCCAGCAGTTACTCCCCGCGGGAGGTAAACACTGAAGCTTTCTTT

D gene: NA
V gene: TRBV5-4
J gene: TRBJ1-6
clone size: once
CDR3 protein: CASSLVADNSPLHF
CDR3 DNA: TGTGCCAGCAGCTTGGTGGCGGATAATTCACCCCTCCACTTT

D gene: NA
V gene: TRBV12-3/TRBV12-4
J gene: TRBJ1-2
clone size: NA
CDR3 protein: CASSRDTNGYTF
CDR3 DNA: TGTGCCAGCAGTCGGGACACTAATGGCTACACCTTC

D gene: NA
V gene: TRBV11-2
J gene: TRBJ2-7
clone size: NA
CDR3 protein: CASSFGHEQYF
CDR3 DNA: TGTGCCAGCAGCTTTGGTCACGAGCAGTACTTC

D gene: NA
V gene: TRBV7-8
J gene: TRBJ2-7
clone size: NA
CDR3 protein: CASSLRGSRNEQYF
CDR3 DNA: TGTGCCAGCAGCTTAAGGGGGAGTCGGAACGAGCAGTACTTC

D gene: TRBD2
V gene: TRBV19
J gene: TRBJ2-5
clone size: NA
CDR3 protein: CASSRLALNQETQYF
CDR3 DNA: TGTGCCAGTAGCCGACTAGCGCTTAACCAAGAGACCCAGTACTTC

D gene: TRBD2
V gene: TRBV4-3
J gene: TRBJ2-1
clone size: NA
CDR3 protein: CASSPGLAVEQFF
CDR3 DNA: TGCGCCAGCAGCCCGGGACTAGCAGTTGAGCAGTTCTTC

D gene: NA
V gene: TRBV10-3
J gene: TRBJ2-7
clone size: once
CDR3 protein: CAISESGGQYF
CDR3 DNA: TGTGCCATCAGCGAAAGTGGTGGGCAGTACTTC

D gene: TRBD2
V gene: TRBV9
J gene: TRBJ2-7
clone size: NA
CDR3 protein: CASSADRGLAAASAYEQYF
CDR3 DNA: TGTGCCAGCAGCGCAGACCGTGGACTAGCGGCTGCATCGGCATACGAGCAGTACTTC

D gene: NA
V gene: TRBV27
J gene: TRBJ2-5
clone size: NA
CDR3 protein: CASAYTRRETQYF
CDR3 DNA: TGTGCCAGCGCTTATACTAGACGAGAGACCCAGTACTTC

D gene: NA
V gene: TRBV30
J gene: TRBJ1-5
clone size: NA
CDR3 protein: CAWSVDSNQPQHF
CDR3 DNA: TGTGCCTGGAGTGTGGACAGCAATCAGCCCCAGCATTTT

D gene: NA
V gene: TRBV3-1/TRBV3-2
J gene: TRBJ1-5
clone size: NA
CDR3 protein: CASSQAGVANQPQHF
CDR3 DNA: TGTGCCAGCAGCCAGGCGGGGGTAGCGAATCAGCCCCAGCATTTT

D gene: NA
V gene: TRBV6-2/TRBV6-3
J gene: TRBJ1-1
clone size: NA
CDR3 protein: CASSPTRMASEAFF
CDR3 DNA: TGTGCCAGCAGCCCAACAAGAATGGCAAGCGAAGCTTTCTTT

D gene: TRBD1
V gene: TRBV7-8
J gene: TRBJ1-5
clone size: NA
CDR3 protein: CASSQNRGYNQPQHF
CDR3 DNA: TGTGCCAGCAGCCAGAACAGGGGCTATAATCAGCCCCAGCATTTT

D gene: NA
V gene: TRBV10-2
J gene: TRBJ1-5
clone size: NA
CDR3 protein: CASVSNSNQPQHF
CDR3 DNA: TGCGCCAGTGTCTCTAATAGCAATCAGCCCCAGCATTTT

D gene: NA
V gene: TRBV7-9
J gene: TRBJ2-7
clone size: NA
CDR3 protein: CASSPGSVYEQYF
CDR3 DNA: TGTGCCAGCTCTCCTGGGAGTGTCTACGAGCAGTACTTC

D gene: TRBD2
V gene: TRBV27
J gene: TRBJ2-3
clone size: NA
CDR3 protein: CASSLTSGRGDTQYF
CDR3 DNA: TGTGCCAGCAGTTTGACTAGCGGGAGGGGAGATACGCAGTATTTT

D gene: TRBD2
V gene: TRBV4-3
J gene: TRBJ2-1
clone size: NA
CDR3 protein: CASSLAGGPSNEQFF
CDR3 DNA: TGCGCCAGCAGCCTAGCGGGGGGGCCCAGCAATGAGCAGTTCTTC

D gene: NA
V gene: TRBV11-2
J gene: TRBJ2-3
clone size: few
CDR3 protein: CASSSEFTDTQYF
CDR3 DNA: TGTGCCAGCTCCAGCGAGTTTACAGATACGCAGTATTTT

D gene: TRBD1
V gene: TRBV28
J gene: TRBJ1-5
clone size: once
CDR3 protein: CASSWDRRYQPQHF
CDR3 DNA: TGTGCCAGCAGTTGGGACAGGCGGTATCAGCCCCAGCATTTT

D gene: TRBD1
V gene: TRBV5-1
J gene: TRBJ2-3
clone size: NA
CDR3 protein: CASGTGGWRRSTDTQYF
CDR3 DNA: TGCGCCAGCGGGACAGGGGGCTGGAGGCGGTCCACAGATACGCAGTATTTT

D gene: TRBD1
V gene: TRBV12-3/TRBV12-4
J gene: TRBJ1-6
clone size: once
CDR3 protein: CASSQGAYSPLHF
CDR3 DNA: TGTGCCAGCAGCCAGGGGGCCTATTCACCCCTCCACTTT

D gene: TRBD1
V gene: TRBV15
J gene: TRBJ1-1
clone size: few
CDR3 protein: CATSFSRGGTEAFF
CDR3 DNA: TGTGCCACCAGCTTTTCCAGGGGGGGCACTGAAGCTTTCTTT

D gene: NA
V gene: TRBV24-1
J gene: TRBJ1-5
clone size: NA
CDR3 protein: CATVGVSNQPQHF
CDR3 DNA: TGTGCCACCGTAGGGGTTAGCAATCAGCCCCAGCATTTT

D gene: TRBD1
V gene: TRBV5-6
J gene: TRBJ1-1
clone size: NA
CDR3 protein: CASSSRTGLRTEAFF
CDR3 DNA: TGTGCCAGCAGCTCCCGGACAGGGCTAAGAACTGAAGCTTTCTTT

D gene: NA
V gene: TRBV15
J gene: TRBJ2-3
clone size: NA
CDR3 protein: CATSKDPLRADTQYF
CDR3 DNA: TGTGCCACCAGCAAAGACCCCTTAAGGGCGGATACGCAGTATTTT

D gene: NA
V gene: TRBV6-5
J gene: TRBJ1-2
clone size: NA
CDR3 protein: CSVTGANYGYTF
CDR3 DNA: TGTTCCGTAACCGGGGCAAACTATGGCTACACCTTC

D gene: TRBD2
V gene: TRBV4-3
J gene: TRBJ2-3
clone size: NA
CDR3 protein: CASSQGGGQTDTQYF
CDR3 DNA: TGCGCCAGCAGCCAAGGCGGGGGGCAAACAGATACGCAGTATTTT

D gene: TRBD1
V gene: TRBV3-1/TRBV3-2
J gene: TRBJ2-2
clone size: once
CDR3 protein: CASSLQGAGGELFF
CDR3 DNA: TGTGCCAGCAGCCTACAGGGGGCCGGCGGGGAGCTGTTTTTT